This T cell receptor beta chain was sequenced in a study of breast tumors, draining lymph nodes, adjacent tissues. Study observations and caveats: The data were judged consistent with most tumor T cells coming from lymph node and expanding in tumor.

Samples came from axillary lymph nodes draining the breast cancer. Ten or more counts support this clonotype. No antigen is known for it. A single record per CDR3 protein comes from TCRdb applying MiXCR to the multiplex PCR reads. Among 160,000 or so distinct CDR3 sequences listed, around a third were seen once. The V and J ends lost 11 bases and 7 bases respectively, with 18 bases between them. The CDR3 runs 13 residues. The V gene's germline CDR1 is MDHEN and CDR2 SYDVKM. Specimen: axillary lymph node tissue. The sequence came from a female donor with breast cancer. Some clones in this sample may be carry-over from other donors' samples. V gene TRBV28 combines with J gene TRBJ2-1, with D perhaps matching TRBD1 (6 bases). CDR3 DNA: TGTGCCGGGAGAGGACAGCTTTGGAATGAGCAGTTCTTC. Translating gives CAGRGQLWNEQFF.